The 23 T cell receptor beta chains presented below share a single source sample, sequenced in a study of blood T cells in healthy people across ages. Sample-barcoded 5' priming and a J-beta primer mix drove a second PCR of 7 to 11 cycles. TCRdb reprocessed the 5' RACE reads with MiXCR, giving one entry per CDR3 protein. Among about 760,000 distinct CDR3 sequences listed, 20% to 25% were seen once. A further study also used this sample, focusing on T cells of mothers and their children.

Material: blood. These receptors all stem from a boy between 5 and 17 years old in good health.

This clonotype was recorded a few times. The chain has TRBV20-1 and TRBJ2-5; either TRBD1 or TRBD2 may fit D (5 bases each). V gave up 0 bases and J gave up 11 bases, with 13 bases separating them. Germline loops: CDR1 DFQATT, CDR2 SNEGSKA (reference sequence). This CDR3 is built from 12 residues. The CDR3: CSARESGREQYF. For the CDR3, the DNA is TGCAGTGCTAGAGAGTCGGGGCGAGAGCAGTACTTC.

This clonotype came up a few times. The J gene is TRBJ2-5, the V gene TRBV12-3 or TRBV12-4; 11 bases line up with TRBD2. The J call may not be correct, given that the DNA end is closer to TRBJ2-7. CDR3 length: 15 amino acids. This CDR3 reads CASSWGLADSYEQYF. CDR3 sequence (DNA): TGTGCCAGCAGTTGGGGACTAGCGGACTCCTACGAGCAGTACTTC.

This clonotype has a handful of counts. This chain uses TRBV20-1 with TRBJ2-7, with TRBD1 identical over 7 bases. Germline V gives CDR1 DFQATT, CDR2 SNEGSKA (reference sequence). V shed 5 bases and J 1 base; nucleotides not matched to a gene: 5. The CDR3 covers 13 residues. The CDR3 loop reads CSARGQLSYEQYF. The CDR3 coding sequence is TGCAGTGCTCGGGGACAGCTTTCCTACGAGCAGTACTTC.

This clonotype was picked up a small number of times. The chain links TRBV29-1 to TRBJ2-3, with D possibly matching TRBD2 (7 bases). The germline V gene encodes CDR1 SQVTM and CDR2 ANQGSEA. CDR3 length equals 15 residues. The V and J ends lost 4 bases and 2 bases respectively, with 16 bases between them. The CDR3, as DNA: TGCAGCGTTGGGATTGGGGGGGCTACCACAGATACGCAGTATTTT. The encoded protein is CSVGIGGATTDTQYF.

The chain has TRBV12-3 or TRBV12-4 and TRBJ2-1; 8 bases are a match to TRBD1. The V gene end was trimmed by 9 bases and the J gene end by 6 bases; junction bases not matched to a gene: 7. This CDR3 contains 13 residues. In nucleotides, the CDR3 is TGTGCCAGTGGACAGGGTAAGACCAATGAGCAGTTCTTC. Protein sequence: CASGQGKTNEQFF.

This clonotype has more than one count but fewer than ten. This rearrangement joins TRBV10-2 to TRBJ2-5; TRBD1 aligns across 9 bases. The end of the DNA fits TRBJ2-7 better, so the J call may be wrong. From germline, CDR1 is WSHSY and CDR2 SAAADI. There are 16 residues in the CDR3. For the CDR3, the DNA is TGCGCCAGCAGTGAGTCGGGAGACAGGGGGTACTACGAGCAGTACTTC. Translated, it gives CASSESGDRGYYEQYF.

This clonotype was observed a few times. This sequence joins TRBV9 and TRBJ2-1, with 9 bases lining up with TRBD1. J lost 9 bases, V lost 0 bases, and 7 bases had no gene match. The germline V gene encodes CDR1 SGDLS and CDR2 YYNGEE. CDR3 length: 15 residues. Here the CDR3 reads CASSVGTGASGEQFF. Written as DNA, the CDR3 is TGTGCCAGCAGCGTAGGGACAGGGGCTTCGGGTGAGCAGTTCTTC.

The V call is TRBV12-3 or TRBV12-4, the J call TRBJ2-5; maybe TRBD1 (5 bases). Between the trimmed V and J ends, which lost 7 bases and 3 bases, there was a span of 15 bases. There are 14 residues in the CDR3. The CDR3 here is CASTSRGAKETQYF. The DNA of the CDR3 is TGTGCCAGCACCTCAAGGGGCGCGAAAGAGACCCAGTACTTC.

A few counts support this clonotype. V gene TRBV27 combines with J gene TRBJ1-2, with D perhaps matching TRBD1 (6 bases). The V gene's germline CDR1 is MNHEY and CDR2 SMNVEV (reference sequence). Trimming left V 6 bases short and J 4 bases short, with 18 bases between. The CDR3 sequence is 15 residues long. CDR3 bases: TGTGCCAGCAGCGTGGTCGGGGGCCAATCCTATGGCTACACCTTC. It specifies CASSVVGGQSYGYTF.

This clonotype was found a few times. The V call is TRBV7-3, the J call TRBJ2-1; tentatively, D is TRBD2 (6 bases). The ends were cut back, 2 bases at V and 8 bases at J, with 16 bases in the middle. This CDR3 has 15 amino acids. Germline assignment: CDR1 SGHTA and CDR2 FQGTGA. This CDR3 reads CASSLRGLSDHEQFF. In nucleotides, the CDR3 is TGTGCCAGCAGCTTACGGGGACTCAGTGACCATGAGCAGTTCTTC.

CDR3 in amino acids: CASTPLDSNYGYTF. CDR3 bases: TGTGCCAGCACCCCCTTGGACAGTAACTATGGCTACACCTTC. The rearrangement joins TRBV9 to TRBJ1-2, with a weak D call TRBD1 (6 bases). Germline CDR1 and CDR2: SGDLS and YYNGEE. The V and J ends lost 6 bases and 1 base respectively, with 13 bases between them. The CDR3 is 14 residues long.

CDR3 residues: CASSVVGINTGELFF. The DNA for the CDR3 is TGTGCCAGCAGCGTGGTCGGGATAAACACCGGGGAGCTGTTTTTT. The gene calls are TRBV9 and TRBJ2-2; possibly TRBD2 for D (5 bases). The ends were cut back, 2 bases at V and 2 bases at J, with 10 bases in the middle. The CDR3 has 15 residues. Germline CDR1 SGDLS, CDR2 YYNGEE.

This clonotype occurred a few times. This sequence joins TRBV12-5 and TRBJ2-5; TRBD2 aligns across 11 bases. Matching the DNA end better, TRBJ2-7 makes the J call doubtful. This CDR3 contains 15 residues. Per germline, CDR1 LGHNT and CDR2 FRNRAP. The CDR3 reads CASVPPLAGDYEQYF. For the CDR3, the DNA is TGTGCTAGTGTCCCTCCACTAGCGGGGGACTACGAGCAGTACTTC.

The V call is TRBV4-3, the J call TRBJ2-7, with D unclear. From germline, CDR1 is LGHNA and CDR2 YSLEER. Between the trimmed V and J ends, which lost 1 base and 2 bases, there was a span of 12 bases. The CDR3 extends over 15 amino acids. The CDR3 coding sequence is TGCGCCAGCAGCCAAGGAGCAGGAATGGCCTACGAGCAGTACTTC. Translation gives CASSQGAGMAYEQYF.

The V gene is TRBV6-5, the J gene TRBJ1-4; TRBD1 agrees at 9 bases. From germline, CDR1 is MNHEY and CDR2 SVGAGI. Unmatched junction bases numbered 8, after V lost 6 bases and J lost 9 bases. The CDR3 contains 14 residues. The CDR3 bases are TGTGCCAGCAGGCCGACAGGGGGTAGGAAAAAACTGTTTTTT. The encoded protein is CASRPTGGRKKLFF.

This clonotype was observed a handful of times. This chain uses TRBV12-3 or TRBV12-4 with TRBJ1-5, with D possibly TRBD1 on 5 matching bases. The germline V and J ends were trimmed by 8 bases and 1 base, with 15 bases remaining between them. The CDR3 totals 15 residues. In DNA, the CDR3 is TGTGCCAGCCGAGACAGCCTCGGGAGCAATCAGCCCCAGCATTTT. This translates into CASRDSLGSNQPQHF.

The chain recombines TRBV6-5 with TRBJ2-1, with 11 bases identical to TRBD2. There are 16 residues in the CDR3. J gave up 9 bases and V 4 bases, and 11 bases lay outside the gene matches. Germline-derived CDR1 and CDR2 are MNHEY and SVGAGI. CDR3 nucleotides: TGTGCCAGCAGTTCGACTAGCGGGAACGGGGTCGGTGAGCAGTTCTTC. Encoded protein: CASSSTSGNGVGEQFF.

The V gene is TRBV20-1, the J gene TRBJ1-6; 12 bases agree with TRBD1. The V gene's germline CDR1 is DFQATT and CDR2 SNEGSKA (reference sequence). This CDR3 is built from 18 residues. V lost 3 bases and J lost 2; bases outside the gene matches: 8. The CDR3 region is CSARGTGGGVPYNSPLHF. CDR3 nucleotides: TGCAGTGCTAGGGGGACAGGGGGCGGAGTTCCCTATAATTCACCCCTCCACTTT.

The chain combines TRBV20-1 with TRBJ2-5, with a tentative D call TRBD2 (6 bases). Germline values: CDR1 DFQATT, CDR2 SNEGSKA (reference sequence). The CDR3 has 13 residues. The CDR3 loop is CSFHRLDDGTQYF. As DNA, the CDR3 is TGCAGCTTTCATAGACTAGATGACGGGACCCAGTACTTC.

The chain combines TRBV4-2 with TRBJ1-5; D gene uncertain. Per the germline V gene, CDR1 is LGHNA and CDR2 is YNFKEQ. The CDR3 contains 15 residues. Trimming cost V 4 bases and J 11 bases, with 21 bases left between them. The CDR3 here is CASSPNTDGSVSQHF. For the CDR3, the DNA is TGTGCCAGCAGCCCGAACACGGACGGCTCGGTATCCCAGCATTTT.

The rearrangement links TRBV4-2 to TRBJ1-4; the match to TRBD1 covers 9 bases. Germline V CDR1 and CDR2: LGHNA, YNFKEQ. The CDR3 extends over 15 amino acids. With V trimmed by 4 bases and J by 8 bases, 8 bases remained unmatched. The CDR3 DNA reads as TGTGCCAGCAGCCTTAAGACAGGGGGAGACGAAAAACTGTTTTTT. It translates to CASSLKTGGDEKLFF.

In this sample, this clonotype turned up a few times. The rearrangement joins TRBV4-1 to TRBJ2-5; TRBD2 aligns across 7 bases. The better agreement between TRBJ2-7 and the DNA end casts doubt on the J call. CDR1 is MGHRA, CDR2 YSYEKL, per germline. The CDR3 runs to 16 residues. The CDR3 nucleotides are TGCGCCAGCAGCCACCGACCGGCGGGGGAAACCTACGAGCAGTACTTC. Protein sequence: CASSHRPAGETYEQYF.

There are a few counts of this clonotype. V usage is TRBV29-1 and J usage is TRBJ2-7; D gene ambiguous. Germline loops: CDR1 SQVTM, CDR2 ANQGSEA. Trimming left V 4 bases short and J 9 bases short, with 19 bases between. The CDR3 is 13 residues long. The chain's CDR3 is CSVVGPPAWVQYF. DNA for the CDR3: TGCAGCGTTGTGGGCCCTCCCGCGTGGGTGCAGTACTTC.